This T cell receptor beta chain was profiled in a study of cytomegalovirus exposure and HLA in healthy donors (dated by TCRdb to the late 2010s). About the study as a whole: A later analysis indicated that the 120 or so validation repertoires were generated on the platform also employed for the 720 or so repertoires of the first cohort. High-throughput TCR immunosequencing, statistical association of individual TCRs with disease status, and machine learning were combined to predict cytomegalovirus infection status. Besides the first cohort of under 700 subjects, a separate validation cohort made up of 90 to 150 different subjects was used. The study aimed to test whether signatures of past pathogen exposure could be identified by cataloging public T cell receptors.

The donors were included in the validation cohort of 120 subjects, a group kept apart from the roughly 700-subject first cohort. For this clone: Its antigen remains undetermined. No clone much larger than this one lies a single base away; base qualities are absent.

Overall results and qualifications from the work: It was suggested by the authors that the approach could potentially be generalized to other disease states and immunological phenotypes. A later analysis lacked HLA typing for the validation cohort, so it scored co-occurrence in that cohort across all 120 repertoires. In a later analysis, TCRs clustered in the first cohort were found to also tend to co-occur in the 110 or so validation repertoires, with 90% to 95% of cluster scores above 0. A total of around 150 TCR beta chains were listed by the study as associated with cytomegalovirus. In vitro tests confirmed that a few of the cytomegalovirus-associated TCR beta chains recognize cytomegalovirus antigens. The classifier was reported to diagnose cytomegalovirus status with high specificity and sensitivity in both the original and validation cohorts. Across donors, most TCR sequences were observed very rarely, whereas some public TCRs were present in many individuals.

The method was the immunoSEQ multiplex PCR assay. The published analysis was carried out like this. A statistical classification framework was built for diagnosing cytomegalovirus status from the catalog of TCR beta chain sequences. Entries here come from immuneACCESS through TCRdb and include only in-frame sequences with V and J called. Some clones fail to appear in such tables; in the studies checked, an unresolved V gene covers under half of the shortfall, and the cause of the remainder is unknown. That table is the source of V, J and clone size, and D and trimming were worked out from the DNA. For this sample the table gives just under 75,000 clones, of which over 90% were detected only once. The top ten clonotypes cover approximately 3% of the sample. The material sequenced was PBMCs. This clonotype originated in a woman aged 18-30 years in good health and CMV-seropositive.

The DNA reads as follows: TGCGCCAGCAGCCGGGGAGACTACGAGCAGTACTTC. It codes for CASSRGDYEQYF. Recombination connected TRBV5-1 to TRBJ2-7; 5 matching bases give a weak D call of TRBD2. The trim is 4 bases for V and 3 bases for J, with a gap of 8 bases between the germline ends. From a lookup of the germline V gene, CDR1 and CDR2 are SGHRS and YFSETQ. Measured from the cysteine to the phenylalanine, the CDR3 is 12 residues long. The entry retains the CDR3 DNA only, 36 bases that are in frame from base 1.